These 26 T cell receptor beta chains were all obtained from the same sample, sequenced in a study of blood T cells in healthy people across ages. The second PCR ran roughly 7 to 12 cycles with a sample-barcoded 5' primer and J-beta primers. One entry per CDR3 protein results from TCRdb running MiXCR on the 5' RACE reads. The table records 850,000 to 1,100,000 distinct CDR3 sequences, about two fifths of them present only once. Input material: blood. The origin of the receptors is a young man in good health.

This clonotype was counted between two and nine times. The chain recombines TRBV2 with TRBJ2-3, with 7 bases that match TRBD2. V lost 6 bases, J lost 5 bases, and 2 bases stayed unmatched. The CDR3 sequence is 12 residues long. The germline CDR1 and CDR2 sequences are SNHLY and FYNNEI. The CDR3 protein is CASRGRVDTQYF. In DNA, the CDR3 is TGTGCCAGCAGGGGGAGGGTAGATACGCAGTATTTT.

Concerning this clonotype: It may be a read error: a sequence one base away is much more abundant. V is TRBV7-2 and J is TRBJ1-2; D gene ambiguous. The CDR3 length is 14 residues. CDR1 SGHTA and CDR2 FQGNSA come from the germline V gene. V lost 6 bases and J 6 bases, leaving 17 bases between the germline ends. For the CDR3, the DNA is TGTGCCAGCAGTCCCGTACTGACCTCGAATGGCTACACCTTC. The encoded protein is CASSPVLTSNGYTF.

This clonotype was found a few times. The CDR3 region is CASGLRGPNEQFF. DNA of the CDR3: TGTGCCAGCGGACTGCGGGGCCCCAATGAGCAGTTCTTC. This sequence joins TRBV6-6 and TRBJ2-1; perhaps TRBD2 as D (6 bases). Trimming removed 8 bases at V and 6 bases at J, with 14 bases between. CDR3 length: 13 residues. The germline V gene encodes CDR1 MNHNY and CDR2 SVGAGI (reference sequence).

This chain joins TRBV14 and TRBJ2-3; D tentatively reads TRBD1 or TRBD2 (5 bases each). V was cut by 3 bases and J by 2 bases, with 12 bases left in between. Per germline, CDR1 SGHDN and CDR2 FVKESK. This CDR3 contains 15 residues. DNA for the CDR3: TGTGCCAGCAGCCACGCTGGGACCTTCACAGATACGCAGTATTTT. It encodes CASSHAGTFTDTQYF. Looking up the rest from reference TRBV14 and TRBJ2-3 gives the full variable domain: EAGVTQFPSHSVIEKGQTVTLRCDPISGHDNLYWYRRVMGKEIKFLLHFVKESKQDESGMPNNRFLAERTGGTYSTLKVQPAELEDSGVYFCASSHAGTFTDTQYFGPGTRLTVL.

Turning to this clonotype: The junction does not match germline at one end; this may be a read error. The rearrangement links TRBV5-1 to TRBJ2-1; the D gene is possibly TRBD2 (5 bases). The V gene's germline CDR1 is SGHRS and CDR2 YFSETQ. The CDR3 loop spans 16 amino acids. The CDR3 sequence is CANSLEVETSYNEQFF. The CDR3 region has the DNA TGCGCCAACAGCTTGGAGGTGGAGACCTCCTACAATGAGCAGTTCTTC.

This clonotype was detected a few times. The chain carries TRBV28 and TRBJ1-1, with TRBD1 as a possible D gene (6 bases). This CDR3 is built from 15 residues. The V and J ends lost 3 bases and 5 bases respectively, with 16 bases between them. Per germline, CDR1 MDHEN and CDR2 SYDVKM. The CDR3 spells CASSLGGSGETEAFF. The CDR3 DNA reads TGTGCCAGCAGTTTGGGGGGCTCAGGCGAGACTGAAGCTTTCTTT.

With respect to this clonotype: With a much larger clone just one base away, this may be a read error. The rearrangement links TRBV10-3 to TRBJ2-7; D uncertain. Germline CDR1 and CDR2: ENHRY and SYGVKD. The CDR3 runs 16 residues. The DNA of the CDR3 is TGTGCCATCAGGCGAGGACGCGACAAAAGCTCCTACGGGCAGTACTTC. Protein: CAIRRGRDKSSYGQYF.

The V call is TRBV7-3, the J call TRBJ2-5; maybe TRBD1 (5 bases). CDR1 and CDR2 from the germline V gene are SGHTA and FQGTGA. This CDR3 has 12 residues. Trimming took off 5 bases at V and 9 bases at J, with 13 bases between the two ends. CDR3 region: CASSANMGPQYF. CDR3 DNA: TGTGCCAGCAGCGCCAACATGGGGCCCCAGTACTTC.

There are a few counts of this clonotype. The chain has TRBV6-5 and TRBJ1-2, with 7 nucleotides matching TRBD1. The V segment lost 6 bases and the J segment 7 bases; nucleotides outside the gene matches: 11. This CDR3 has 14 amino acids. Germline assignment: CDR1 MNHEY and CDR2 SVGAGI. DNA for the CDR3: TGTGCCAGCAGCTTTCTGAACAGGGGAGGTGGCTACACCTTC. It codes for CASSFLNRGGGYTF.

The V and J genes are TRBV20-1 and TRBJ1-2; 8 nucleotides align to TRBD1. CDR3 length: 14 amino acids. The trim removed 8 bases at V and 8 bases at J, leaving 16 bases unmatched. In germline, CDR1 is DFQATT, CDR2 SNEGSKA (reference sequence). This chain's CDR3 is CSTIKQGGAWGYTF. CDR3 in DNA: TGCAGTACAATAAAACAGGGGGGGGCATGGGGCTACACCTTC.

The V and J genes are TRBV12-3 or TRBV12-4 and TRBJ1-4; D may be TRBD1 (5 bases). The V and J ends lost 5 bases and 8 bases respectively, with 21 bases between them. This CDR3 is built from 16 residues. The CDR3: CASSLDREPGREKLFF. In DNA form, the CDR3 reads TGTGCCAGCAGTCTAGACCGGGAACCGGGGCGGGAAAAACTGTTTTTT.

This CDR3 reads CASSVAPGTNEQFF. The CDR3 DNA follows: TGTGCCAGCAGCGTAGCTCCGGGGACCAATGAGCAGTTCTTC. The chain links TRBV9 to TRBJ2-1, with D tentatively TRBD1 or TRBD2 (5 bases each). The V end was cut by 0 bases, the J end by 6 bases, with 10 bases between. CDR1 is SGDLS, CDR2 YYNGEE, per germline. This CDR3 is 14 amino acids long.

The CDR3 bases are TGTGCCAGCAGACTGGGGGTTAATGAAAAACTGTTTTTT. Its protein product is CASRLGVNEKLFF. This sequence joins TRBV2 and TRBJ1-4; TRBD1 is a possible D gene (5 bases). The CDR3 is 13 amino acids. V was cut by 6 bases and J by 4 bases, with 9 bases left in between. Germline values: CDR1 SNHLY, CDR2 FYNNEI.

With regard to this clonotype: It may be a read error: a sequence one base away is much more abundant. J is TRBJ2-5 and V is TRBV7-2; TRBD2 might be the D (5 bases). The end of the DNA fits TRBJ2-7 better, so the J call may be wrong. CDR3 length equals 11 residues. Germline CDR1 SGHTA, CDR2 FQGNSA. The CDR3, as DNA: TGTGCCGGCAGTCGACTATACGAGCAGTACTTC. Translating it yields CAGSRLYEQYF.

This clonotype was observed a few times. This chain connects TRBV7-9 to TRBJ1-2; D not resolved. The germline V and J ends were trimmed by 4 bases and 6 bases, with 9 bases remaining between them. The CDR3 has 12 residues. Germline loops: CDR1 SEHNR, CDR2 FQNEAQ (reference sequence). The CDR3 sequence: CASSSYSDGYTF. DNA of the CDR3: TGTGCCAGCAGCTCCTACAGCGATGGCTACACCTTC.

This clonotype was recorded a few times. The rearrangement joins TRBV7-9 to TRBJ1-6; 9 bases are shared with TRBD1. The CDR3 sequence is 17 residues long. Trimming took 1 base from V and 7 from J; bases not matched to a gene: 8. Germline CDR1 and CDR2: SEHNR and FQNEAQ (reference sequence). The CDR3 is CASSLGDRDVMNSPLHF. The DNA of the CDR3 is TGTGCCAGCAGCTTAGGGGACAGGGACGTCATGAATTCACCCCTCCACTTT. Using reference TRBV7-9 and TRBJ1-6 for the parts outside the CDR3, the full variable domain is DTGVSQNPRHKITKRGQNVTFRCDPISEHNRLYWYRQTLGQGPEFLTYFQNEAQLEKSRLLSDRFSAERPKGSFSTLEIQRTEQGDSAMYLCASSLGDRDVMNSPLHFGNGTRLTVT.

A few counts support this clonotype. V usage is TRBV20-1 and J usage is TRBJ2-7; TRBD1 matches at 8 bases. In germline, CDR1 is DFQATT, CDR2 SNEGSKA (reference sequence). The CDR3 is 14 residues long. The V and J ends lost 3 bases and 3 bases, in that order; junction bases with no gene match: 7. CDR3 in amino acids: CSASLTGALYEQYF. DNA for the CDR3: TGCAGTGCTAGCTTGACAGGGGCCCTCTACGAGCAGTACTTC.

V gene TRBV7-9 combines with J gene TRBJ2-7; TRBD1 matches 11 bases. Germline V CDR1 and CDR2: SEHNR, FQNEAQ (reference sequence). V lost 4 bases to trimming and J lost 7 bases; unmatched junction nucleotides: 9. The CDR3 loop spans 15 amino acids. The CDR3 nucleotides read TGTGCCAGCAGCTCGGACAGGGGGCAATCGAGAGAGCAGTACTTC. Its protein product is CASSSDRGQSREQYF.

This clonotype has just a few counts. The chain carries TRBV2 and TRBJ2-1, with D tentatively TRBD1 (5 bases). Trimming left V 8 bases short and J 11 bases short, with 10 bases between. Per germline, CDR1 SNHLY and CDR2 FYNNEI. This CDR3 has 10 amino acids. The CDR3 bases are TGTGCCAGCCAGGGTCGAAAGCAGTTCTTC. Translation gives CASQGRKQFF.

The chain links TRBV20-1 to TRBJ2-1; D tentatively fits TRBD1 or TRBD2 (5 bases each). Trimming took 5 bases from V and 6 from J, leaving 20 bases between them. CDR1 and CDR2 from the germline V gene are DFQATT and SNEGSKA (reference sequence). This CDR3 is built from 15 residues. CDR3 amino acids: CSADRTGEGGNEQFF. DNA for the CDR3: TGCAGTGCTGATCGAACAGGAGAGGGTGGCAATGAGCAGTTCTTC.

A remark on this clonotype: A read error may account for a junction end that differs from germline. This chain links TRBV4-3 with TRBJ2-1; D is perhaps TRBD1 or TRBD2 (5 bases each). Germline assignment: CDR1 LGHNA and CDR2 YSLEER. The CDR3 length is 15 residues. CDR3 region: CTSSQDGGPYNEQFF. CDR3 DNA: TGCACCAGCAGCCAAGATGGGGGACCTTACAATGAGCAGTTCTTC.

The chain is built from TRBV12-3 or TRBV12-4 and TRBJ2-1; the D gene could be TRBD1 or TRBD2 (7 bases each). The ends were cut back, 3 bases at V and 11 bases at J, with 20 bases in the middle. The CDR3 length is 15 residues. Here the CDR3 reads CASSFRQGGAAKQFF. The CDR3, as DNA: TGTGCCAGCAGTTTTCGACAGGGAGGGGCCGCTAAGCAGTTCTTC.

This sequence joins TRBV12-3 or TRBV12-4 and TRBJ2-2; perhaps D is TRBD1 or TRBD2 (6 bases each). Trimming cost V 3 bases and J 5 bases, with 25 bases left between them. The CDR3 has 19 residues. CDR3 loop: CASSFPRVEQGRRTGELFF. CDR3 nucleotides: TGTGCCAGCAGTTTCCCCCGGGTTGAGCAGGGGAGGAGGACCGGGGAGCTGTTTTTT.

The rearrangement uses TRBV5-1 and TRBJ1-4; D is unclear. V was shortened by 2 bases and J by 7 bases, with 18 bases between the two germline ends. The length of the CDR3 is 16 residues. Germline assignment: CDR1 SGHRS and CDR2 YFSETQ. For the CDR3, the DNA is TGCGCCAGCAGCTTAAGAGCGCGGCCTGAGGGTGAAAAACTGTTTTTT. Encoded protein: CASSLRARPEGEKLFF.

This clonotype showed up many times. The V call is TRBV12-3 or TRBV12-4, the J call TRBJ1-2, with no clear D. The CDR3 is made up of 13 amino acids. V was clipped by 4 bases and J by 2 bases, with 8 bases between them. The DNA of the CDR3 is TGTGCCAGCAGTTCGTCAGCCAACTATGGCTACACCTTC. This encodes CASSSSANYGYTF.

The V and J genes are TRBV12-3 or TRBV12-4 and TRBJ2-1; no reliable D call. The CDR3 consists of 13 residues. Trimming took 5 bases from V and 4 from J, leaving 9 bases between them. Here the CDR3 reads CASSVADYNEQFF. CDR3 coding DNA: TGTGCCAGCAGTGTGGCGGATTACAATGAGCAGTTCTTC.